This TCR beta chain was observed in a study of T cell repertoires in cytomegalovirus infection. Turning to this clonotype: Its antigen is unknown. At one end the junction does not follow the germline gene, possibly because of a read error.

Germline V gene data show CDR1 as SGHNT and CDR2 as YYREEE (reference sequence). The length of the CDR3 is 11 residues. Broader study findings: Using cumulative public TCR beta family frequency, the authors identified those who carried CMV together with the relevant HLA. What dominated the ex vivo response were HLA-C-restricted CMV-specific TCR beta clonotypes.

Each CDR3 protein gets one entry after TCRdb re-called the reads with MiXCR. The table has 150,000 or so distinct CDR3 sequences, around 22% seen once. The source is a human donor in good health (CMV status not recorded). Some clones in this sample may be carry-over from other donors' samples. J is TRBJ2-7 and V is TRBV5-4; D perhaps matches TRBD1 (5 bases). Sequencing was done on a sample of PBMCs. The CDR3 DNA is TGTGCCAGGAGCTCGCAGGGCGAGCAGTACTTC. Its translation: CARSSQGEQYF.